This T cell receptor beta chain derives from a study of blood T cell repertoires in COVID-19. Allocation to cohorts depended on clinical history reported by the participants. With 4 bases removed from V and 5 bases from J, the gap between germline ends came to 10 bases. Germline CDR1 and CDR2: SGHNT and YYREEE (reference sequence). The CDR3 has 13 residues. Per the study methods: From reference gene primer amplification, estimates of nucleated cell counts were derived. Data came from immunoSEQ multiplex PCR; TCRdb stores just in-frame clones and leaves some out. That table supplies the V and J calls and clone size; D and trimming were determined from the DNA. The sample includes 250,000 to 300,000 clones, approximately 90% seen only once; the top ten take under 3%.

J is TRBJ2-1 and V is TRBV5-4; D is unclear. The sequence was collected from a woman aged 40 to 55 with acute COVID-19. The sample was PBMCs or T cells enriched from blood (not recorded which). The CDR3 region has the DNA TGTGCCAGCAGCGTAGACATCCACAATGAGCAGTTCTTC. Its protein product is CASSVDIHNEQFF.